This TCR beta chain was identified during a study of blood T cell repertoires in COVID-19. Per the authors' pipeline: Using reference gene primer amplification, nucleated cell counts were estimated. Clones were sequenced by immunoSEQ multiplex PCR, and TCRdb holds only the in-frame ones, with some missing. The V and J calls and clone size are taken from that table; D and trimming were inferred from the DNA. Of about 230,000 clones listed, 80% to 90% were seen once; the top ten hold just under 1%. About this clone: The same CDR3 arises from other DNA sequences in this sample as well.

Germline V gene data show CDR1 as SGHAT and CDR2 as FQNNGV. There are 15 residues in the CDR3. V lost 4 bases and J lost 2; bases outside the gene matches: 4. The TCR comes from a man aged 40-49 years with acute or convalescent COVID-19. The V and J genes are TRBV11-2 and TRBJ1-5; 8 nucleotides match TRBD1. Material: peripheral blood. CDR3 loop: CASSSSGGGNQPQHF. CDR3 in DNA: TGTGCCAGCAGCTCCTCAGGGGGCGGCAATCAGCCCCAGCATTTT.